These T cell receptor beta chains were read from a single sample in a study of blood T cell repertoires in COVID-19. Method: immunoSEQ multiplex PCR; TCRdb's copy keeps in-frame clones and lacks some. The repertoire holds approximately 280,000 clones, around nine tenths seen once, with under 3% in the top ten. Sequenced material: PBMCs or T cells enriched from blood (not recorded which). These receptors all stem from a young woman who had recovered from COVID-19. CDR3s include the opening cysteine and the closing phenylalanine or tryptophan. A D gene is named only where the DNA matches it firmly. Not every row has a clone size; where given, it reads once, few, many or a size class.

v_gene: TRBV6-5
abundance: NA
j_gene: TRBJ2-5
d_gene: TRBD2
CDR3aa: CASSYLGLAEETQYF
CDR3nt: TGTGCCAGCAGTTACCTGGGACTAGCGGAAGAGACCCAGTACTTC

v_gene: TRBV5-4
abundance: NA
j_gene: TRBJ2-3
d_gene: NA
CDR3aa: CASSPDYLGGTDTQYF
CDR3nt: TGTGCCAGCAGCCCGGACTATTTGGGTGGGACAGATACGCAGTATTTT

v_gene: TRBV20-1
abundance: NA
j_gene: TRBJ1-6
d_gene: TRBD1
CDR3aa: CSASRTGETYNSPLHF
CDR3nt: TGCAGTGCTAGTCGGACAGGGGAGACCTATAATTCACCCCTCCACTTT

v_gene: TRBV28
abundance: once
j_gene: TRBJ1-2
d_gene: NA
CDR3aa: CASSPPSLGYTF
CDR3nt: TGTGCCAGCAGTCCCCCCTCCCTAGGCTACACCTTC

v_gene: TRBV7-2
abundance: NA
j_gene: TRBJ1-6
d_gene: NA
CDR3aa: CASTSGEPYNSPLHF
CDR3nt: TGTGCCAGCACCTCCGGGGAACCCTATAATTCACCCCTCCACTTT

v_gene: TRBV5-1
abundance: NA
j_gene: TRBJ2-1
d_gene: TRBD2
CDR3aa: CASSLHSGSFPPSYNEQFF
CDR3nt: TGCGCCAGCAGCCTCCATAGCGGGAGCTTCCCCCCCTCCTACAATGAGCAGTTCTTC

v_gene: TRBV15
abundance: NA
j_gene: TRBJ1-1
d_gene: TRBD1
CDR3aa: CATSRRIGTGGGTEAFF
CDR3nt: TGTGCCACCAGCAGACGTATCGGGACAGGAGGTGGTACTGAAGCTTTCTTT

v_gene: TRBV10-3
abundance: NA
j_gene: TRBJ2-4
d_gene: TRBD1
CDR3aa: CAISRQGGDKNIQYF
CDR3nt: TGTGCCATCAGTCGACAGGGTGGTGACAAAAACATTCAGTACTTC

v_gene: TRBV20-1
abundance: NA
j_gene: TRBJ2-7
d_gene: NA
CDR3aa: CSASPRLGNYEQYF
CDR3nt: TGCAGTGCTAGTCCGCGACTAGGGAACTACGAGCAGTACTTC

v_gene: TRBV27
abundance: NA
j_gene: TRBJ1-5
d_gene: NA
CDR3aa: CASSARSEPPQPQHF
CDR3nt: TGTGCCAGCAGTGCCCGTAGCGAGCCTCCTCAGCCCCAGCATTTT

v_gene: TRBV5-1
abundance: NA
j_gene: TRBJ1-4
d_gene: NA
CDR3aa: CASSLGGVYEKLFF
CDR3nt: TGCGCCAGCAGCTTGGGGGGCGTTTATGAAAAACTGTTTTTT